The clone carrying this T cell receptor (beta chain) was recorded a few times. The source of the sample is a study of T-cell reconstitution after alpha-beta-depleted transplantation in children. Using unique molecular identifiers, the investigators prepared the TCRbeta library. TCRdb redid the calling of the PCR reads with MiXCR, one entry per CDR3 protein. The sample holds some 530,000 distinct CDR3 sequences, about an eighth seen once. The CDR3 has 12 residues. Germline CDR1 is LGHNA and CDR2 is YSLEER. Trimming left V 0 bases short and J 7 bases short, with 6 bases between. This receptor was identified in a human donor who donated a stem cell graft to a child with combined immunodeficiency. Sequencing used PBMCs from the stem cell graft donor, obtained from the stem cell graft. The chain recombines TRBV4-3 with TRBJ2-5, with no clear D. The CDR3 bases are TGCGCCAGCAGCCAAGATACGGGGACCCAGTACTTC. As protein: CASSQDTGTQYF.